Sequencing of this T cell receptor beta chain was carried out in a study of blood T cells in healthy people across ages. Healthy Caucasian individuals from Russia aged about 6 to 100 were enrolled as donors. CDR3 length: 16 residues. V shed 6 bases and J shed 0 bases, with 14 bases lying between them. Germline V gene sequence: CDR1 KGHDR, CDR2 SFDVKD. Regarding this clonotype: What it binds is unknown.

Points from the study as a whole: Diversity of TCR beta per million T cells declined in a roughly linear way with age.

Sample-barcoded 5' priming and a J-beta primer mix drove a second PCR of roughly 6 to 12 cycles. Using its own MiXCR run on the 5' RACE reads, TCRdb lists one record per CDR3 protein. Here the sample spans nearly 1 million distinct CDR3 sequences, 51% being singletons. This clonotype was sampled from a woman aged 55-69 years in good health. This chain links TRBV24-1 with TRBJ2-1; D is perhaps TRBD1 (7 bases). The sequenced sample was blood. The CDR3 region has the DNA TGTGCCACCAGTACTCCGGGGGACAGCTCCTACAATGAGCAGTTCTTC. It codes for CATSTPGDSSYNEQFF.